One and the same sample provided the 2 T cell receptor beta chains below, sequenced in a study of long-term antiretroviral therapy in people with HIV. Assay version v3.0 of immunoSEQ was used, and it was run at survey level. Sequencing used immunoSEQ multiplex PCR; TCRdb keeps in-frame clones, though not all of them. The table records 16,000 or so clones, around 80% of them present only once. Sample: unsorted PBMCs, taken 2.1 years after starting antiretroviral therapy. The receptors were sampled from a man aged 40-49 years with HIV.

In its sample, this clone was seen a few times. The gene calls are TRBV7-9 and TRBJ2-7; 9 bases match TRBD1. The CDR3 extends over 15 amino acids. Per germline, CDR1 SEHNR and CDR2 FQNEAQ (reference sequence). V lost 4 bases, J lost 0 bases, and 4 bases stayed unmatched. In DNA, the CDR3 is TGTGCCAGCAGCTCCACAGGGGGCAGCTCCTACGAGCAGTACTTC. It specifies CASSSTGGSSYEQYF.

This clone is judged large. V is TRBV7-9 and J is TRBJ2-1, with D possibly being TRBD2 (5 bases). Germline V CDR1 and CDR2: SEHNR, FQNEAQ (reference sequence). V was pared by 1 base and J by 7 bases, with 11 bases between. CDR3 length equals 14 residues. CDR3 coding DNA: TGTGCCAGCAGCTTAGTGCTAGAGGGAAATGAGCAGTTCTTC. Translated: CASSLVLEGNEQFF.